This T cell receptor (beta chain) was obtained from a study of blood T cell repertoires in COVID-19. The wider study: Samples of COVID-19 (acute and convalescent) were obtained from the United States, Italy and Spain. PBMCs, B-cell-depleted T cells, or T cells provided the cDNA or gDNA that made up the material.

The recovered donors of Cohort 3 showed two negative PCRs, clearance, or symptom resolution. In the original processing: Amplified reference gene primers provided the basis for estimating nucleated cell counts. Method: immunoSEQ multiplex PCR; TCRdb's copy keeps in-frame clones and lacks some. That table supplies the V and J calls and clone size; D and trimming were determined from the DNA. Of 200,000 to 250,000 clones listed, approximately 80% are singletons. The sample taken for sequencing was PBMCs or T cells enriched from blood (not recorded which). The clonotype was recovered from a woman aged 55-70 years who had recovered from COVID-19.

The CDR3 DNA follows: TGTGCCAGCAGCCCAATAAGGACAGGGCCGAACACTGAAGCTTTCTTT. Its protein product is CASSPIRTGPNTEAFF. This rearrangement joins TRBV11-2 to TRBJ1-1; 8 bases fit TRBD1. Germline loops: CDR1 SGHAT, CDR2 FQNNGV. This CDR3 is built from 16 residues. V lost 5 bases to trimming and J lost 1 base; unmatched junction nucleotides: 9.